This T cell receptor (beta chain) was sequenced for a study of T-cell reconstitution after alpha-beta-depleted transplantation in children. This clonotype showed up just once. A library of TCRbeta sequences, prepared with unique molecular identifiers, was generated. In TCRdb, the PCR reads were re-called with MiXCR into one record per CDR3 protein. The table has tens of thousands of distinct CDR3 sequences, over 12% seen once. V lost 5 bases to trimming and J lost 3 bases, with 17 bases between them. The CDR3 is made up of 15 amino acids. Germline CDR1 and CDR2: PRHDT and FYEKMQ (reference sequence). The sequence was obtained from a male patient aged 2-15 years who had a stem cell transplant for acute lymphoblastic leukemia, so the T cells may come from the graft donor. The J gene is TRBJ2-7, the V gene TRBV13; possibly TRBD1 for D (6 bases). The material was PBMCs, mostly from graft donor cells, obtained 180 days after TCRalphabeta/CD19-depleted stem cell transplant. The CDR3 bases are TGTGCCAGCAGCCGATACCCGACAGGTGGCTACGAGCAGTACTTC. As protein: CASSRYPTGGYEQYF.